The present T cell receptor (beta chain) was sequenced within a study of blood T cell repertoires in COVID-19. Study-wide background: Sites across the United States, Italy and Spain contributed samples from acute and convalescent COVID-19. Nucleic acid was either cDNA or gDNA, and it came from T cells, B-cell-depleted T cells, or PBMCs.

As handled by the study authors: Reference gene primer amplification gave estimated nucleated cell counts. Only in-frame clones appear in the TCRdb table, and some are missing; sequencing was by immunoSEQ multiplex PCR. That table furnishes V, J and clone size, whereas the DNA furnished D and trimming. Here the sample spans 25,000 to 30,000 clones, roughly nine tenths being singletons. Germline V CDR1 and CDR2: LGHDT, YNNKEL (reference sequence). Trimming cost V 2 bases and J 1 base; bases outside gene matches: 13. The CDR3 covers 19 residues. The receptor was isolated from a man in his sixties or seventies with active or convalescent COVID-19. The chain carries TRBV3-1 (or the pseudogene TRBV3-2) and TRBJ2-3, with TRBD2 matching 9 bases. The specimen was peripheral blood. Written as DNA, the CDR3 is TGTGCCAGCAGCCAACTTGAGTCCGGTATAGCGGGGGGCACAGATACGCAGTATTTT. It is translated as CASSQLESGIAGGTDTQYF.